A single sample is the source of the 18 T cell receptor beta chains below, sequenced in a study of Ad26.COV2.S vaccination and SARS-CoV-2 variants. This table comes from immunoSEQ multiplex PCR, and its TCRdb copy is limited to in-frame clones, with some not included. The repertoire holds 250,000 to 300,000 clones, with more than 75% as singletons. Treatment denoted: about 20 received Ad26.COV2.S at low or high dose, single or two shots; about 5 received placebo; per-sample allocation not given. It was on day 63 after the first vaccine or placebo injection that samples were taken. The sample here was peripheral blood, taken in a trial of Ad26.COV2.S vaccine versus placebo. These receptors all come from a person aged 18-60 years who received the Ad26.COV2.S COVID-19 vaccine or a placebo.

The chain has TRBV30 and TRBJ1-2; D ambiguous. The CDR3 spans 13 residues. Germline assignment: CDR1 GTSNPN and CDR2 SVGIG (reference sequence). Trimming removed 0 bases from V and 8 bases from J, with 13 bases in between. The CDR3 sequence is CAWSVLGWEGYTF. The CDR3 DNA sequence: TGTGCCTGGAGTGTACTCGGGTGGGAAGGCTACACCTTC.

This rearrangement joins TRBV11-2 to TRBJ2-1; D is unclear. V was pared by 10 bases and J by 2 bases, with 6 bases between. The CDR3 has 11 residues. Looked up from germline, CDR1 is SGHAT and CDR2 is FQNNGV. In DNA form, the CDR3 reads TGTGCCACCACGGCCTACAATGAGCAGTTCTTC. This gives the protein CATTAYNEQFF. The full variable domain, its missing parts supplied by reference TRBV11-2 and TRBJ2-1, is EAGVAQSPRYKIIEKRQSVAFWCNPISGHATLYWYQQILGQGPKLLIQFQNNGVVDDSQLPKDRFSAERLKGVDSTLKIQPAKLEDSAVYLCATTAYNEQFFGPGTRLTVL.

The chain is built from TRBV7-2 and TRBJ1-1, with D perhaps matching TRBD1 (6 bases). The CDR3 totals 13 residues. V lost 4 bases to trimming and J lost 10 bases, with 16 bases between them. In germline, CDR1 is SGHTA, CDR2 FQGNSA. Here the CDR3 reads CASSSEGQGIAFF. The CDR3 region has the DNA TGTGCCAGCAGCTCCGAAGGGCAGGGGATAGCTTTCTTT.

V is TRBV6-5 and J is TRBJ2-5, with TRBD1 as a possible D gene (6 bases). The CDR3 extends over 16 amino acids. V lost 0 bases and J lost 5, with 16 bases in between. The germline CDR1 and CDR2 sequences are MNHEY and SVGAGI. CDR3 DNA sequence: TGTGCCAGCAGTTACTCGAGGCGAACAGGGTCGGAGACCCAGTACTTC. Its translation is CASSYSRRTGSETQYF.

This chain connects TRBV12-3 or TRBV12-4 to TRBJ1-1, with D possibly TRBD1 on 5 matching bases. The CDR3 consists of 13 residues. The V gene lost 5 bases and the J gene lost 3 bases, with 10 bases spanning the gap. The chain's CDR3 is CASSPPRDTEAFF. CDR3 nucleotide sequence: TGTGCCAGCAGTCCCCCCAGGGACACTGAAGCTTTCTTT.

This CDR3 is CASSRGGEKLFF. In nucleotides, the CDR3 is TGTGCCAGCTCTCGGGGGGGAGAAAAACTGTTTTTT. The genes are TRBV18 and TRBJ1-4; D may be TRBD1 (5 bases). Germline values: CDR1 KGHSH, CDR2 LQKENI. V was pared by 6 bases and J by 8 bases, with 10 bases between. CDR3 length: 12 residues.

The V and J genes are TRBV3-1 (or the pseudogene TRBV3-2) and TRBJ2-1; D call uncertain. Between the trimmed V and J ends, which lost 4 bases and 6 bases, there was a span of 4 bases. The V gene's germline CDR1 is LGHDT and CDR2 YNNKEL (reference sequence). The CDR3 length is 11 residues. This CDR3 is CASSRLNEQFF. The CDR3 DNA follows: TGTGCCAGCAGCCGTCTCAATGAGCAGTTCTTC.

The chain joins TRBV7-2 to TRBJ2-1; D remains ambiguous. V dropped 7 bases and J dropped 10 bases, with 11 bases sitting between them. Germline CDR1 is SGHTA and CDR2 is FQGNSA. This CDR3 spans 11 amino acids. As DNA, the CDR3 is TGTGCCAGCACCCTGAACTTCGAGCAGTTCTTC. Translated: CASTLNFEQFF.

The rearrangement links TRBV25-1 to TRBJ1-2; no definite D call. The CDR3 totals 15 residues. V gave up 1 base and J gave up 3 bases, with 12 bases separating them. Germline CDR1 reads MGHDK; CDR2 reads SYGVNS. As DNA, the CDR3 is TGTGCCAGCAGTGAATCGGTCCCCTATGACTATGGCTACACCTTC. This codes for CASSESVPYDYGYTF.

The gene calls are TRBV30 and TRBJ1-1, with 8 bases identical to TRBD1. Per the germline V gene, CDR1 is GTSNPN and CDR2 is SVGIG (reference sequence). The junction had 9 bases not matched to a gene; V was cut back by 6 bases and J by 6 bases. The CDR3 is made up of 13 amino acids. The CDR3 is CACPGGTGAEAFF. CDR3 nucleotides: TGTGCCTGCCCAGGAGGGACAGGTGCTGAAGCTTTCTTT.

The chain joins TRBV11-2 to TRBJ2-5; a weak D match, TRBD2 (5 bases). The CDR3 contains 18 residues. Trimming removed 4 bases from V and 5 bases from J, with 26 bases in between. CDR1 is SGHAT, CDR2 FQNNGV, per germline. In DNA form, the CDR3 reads TGTGCCAGCAGCTACACGGCTCCCGGTCCAACTCGAGGGGAGACCCAGTACTTC. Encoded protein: CASSYTAPGPTRGETQYF.

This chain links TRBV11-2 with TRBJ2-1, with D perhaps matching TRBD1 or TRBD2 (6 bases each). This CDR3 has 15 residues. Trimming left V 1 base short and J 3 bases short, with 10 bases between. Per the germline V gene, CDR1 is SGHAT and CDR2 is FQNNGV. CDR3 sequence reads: CASSLGGAYYNEQFF. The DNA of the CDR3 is TGTGCCAGCAGCTTAGGGGGGGCATACTACAATGAGCAGTTCTTC.

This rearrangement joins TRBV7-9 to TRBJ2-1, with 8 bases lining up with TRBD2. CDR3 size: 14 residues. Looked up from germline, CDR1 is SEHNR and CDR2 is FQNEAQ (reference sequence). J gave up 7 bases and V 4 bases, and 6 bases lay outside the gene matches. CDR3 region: CASSSGLAINEQFF. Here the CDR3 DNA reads TGTGCCAGCAGCTCTGGACTAGCTATAAATGAGCAGTTCTTC.

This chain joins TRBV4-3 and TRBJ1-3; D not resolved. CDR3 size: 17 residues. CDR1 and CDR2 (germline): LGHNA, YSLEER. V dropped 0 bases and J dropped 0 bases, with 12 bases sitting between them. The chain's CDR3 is CASSQDKAGSSGNTIYF. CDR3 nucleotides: TGCGCCAGCAGCCAAGATAAGGCCGGATCCTCTGGAAACACCATATATTTT.

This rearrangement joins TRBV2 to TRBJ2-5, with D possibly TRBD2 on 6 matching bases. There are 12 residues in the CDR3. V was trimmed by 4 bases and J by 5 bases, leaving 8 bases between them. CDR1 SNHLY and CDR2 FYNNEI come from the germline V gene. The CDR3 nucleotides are TGTGCCAGCAGTGTTCGGGGGGAGACCCAGTACTTC. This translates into CASSVRGETQYF.

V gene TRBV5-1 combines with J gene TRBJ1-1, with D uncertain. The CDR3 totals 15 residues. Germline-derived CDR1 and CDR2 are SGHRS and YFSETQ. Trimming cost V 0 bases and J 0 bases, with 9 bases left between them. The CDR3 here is CASSLEPVMNTEAFF. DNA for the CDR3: TGCGCCAGCAGCTTGGAACCGGTGATGAACACTGAAGCTTTCTTT.

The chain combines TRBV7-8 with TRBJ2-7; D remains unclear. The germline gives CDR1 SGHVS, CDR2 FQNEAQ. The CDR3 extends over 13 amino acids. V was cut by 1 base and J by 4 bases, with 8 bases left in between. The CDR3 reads CASSLGSGYEQYF. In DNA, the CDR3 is TGTGCCAGCAGCTTAGGGTCCGGGTACGAGCAGTACTTC.

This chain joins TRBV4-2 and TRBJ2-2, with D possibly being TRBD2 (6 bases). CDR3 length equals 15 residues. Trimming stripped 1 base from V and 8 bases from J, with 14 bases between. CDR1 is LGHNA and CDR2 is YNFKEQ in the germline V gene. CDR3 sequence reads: CASSQAGGESGELFF. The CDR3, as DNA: TGTGCCAGCAGCCAAGCTGGCGGGGAGTCAGGGGAGCTGTTTTTT.